This T cell receptor (beta chain) comes out of a study of post-analysis software for immune sequencing data. Background on the study: Patients had relapsing-remitting, secondary progressive or progressive-relapsing multiple sclerosis; some lacked subtype.

Incorporated into the TCR beta cDNA libraries were unique molecular identifiers, which served to reduce PCR and sequencing biases. Roughly 500,000 cDNA molecules came from around 1 to 10 million T cells. TCRdb re-derived calls from the PCR reads in MiXCR, one entry per CDR3 protein. Here the sample spans about 400,000 distinct CDR3 sequences, less than 40% being singletons. Study-wide findings and caveats: Five or six TRBV segments, TRBV5-6, TRBV5-1 and TRBV20-1 among them, were found more frequent in patients than controls. Compared against controls, patients with multiple sclerosis displayed significantly lower normalized Chao1 diversity.

In the case of this clonotype: Antigen: not known.

The CDR3 is 14 residues long. V shed 7 bases and J shed 4 bases, with 18 bases lying between them. Looked up from germline, CDR1 is SGHDT and CDR2 is YYEEEE. The receptor was derived from a girl under 18 with multiple sclerosis. The chain recombines TRBV5-6 with TRBJ2-7; tentatively, D is TRBD1 (6 bases). Material for sequencing was blood. The DNA for the CDR3 is TGTGCCAGCGGCCCCGGGACACTCGGTTACGAGCAGTACTTC. It specifies CASGPGTLGYEQYF.